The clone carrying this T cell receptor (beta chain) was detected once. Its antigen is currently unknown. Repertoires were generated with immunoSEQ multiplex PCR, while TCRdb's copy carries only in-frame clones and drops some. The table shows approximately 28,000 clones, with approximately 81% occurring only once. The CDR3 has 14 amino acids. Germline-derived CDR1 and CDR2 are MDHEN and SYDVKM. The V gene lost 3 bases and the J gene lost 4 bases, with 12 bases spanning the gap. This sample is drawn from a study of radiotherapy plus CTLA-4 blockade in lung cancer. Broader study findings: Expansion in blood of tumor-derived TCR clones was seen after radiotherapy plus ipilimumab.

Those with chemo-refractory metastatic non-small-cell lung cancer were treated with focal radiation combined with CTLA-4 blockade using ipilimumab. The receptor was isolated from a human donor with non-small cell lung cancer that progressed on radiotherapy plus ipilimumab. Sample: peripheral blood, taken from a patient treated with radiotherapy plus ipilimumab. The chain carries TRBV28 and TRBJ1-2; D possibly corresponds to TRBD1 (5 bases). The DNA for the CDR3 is TGTGCCAGCAGTTTCAGCCAGGGCCTCTATGGCTACACCTTC. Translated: CASSFSQGLYGYTF.